A selection of T cell receptor beta chains follows, all from one sample in a study of PD-L1 blockade in urothelial cancer. Method: immunoSEQ multiplex PCR; TCRdb's copy keeps in-frame clones and lacks some. This repertoire shows approximately 70,000 clones, roughly 89% found once; its top ten account for 8.5% to 10%. The specimen comprised PBMCs, sampled around atezolizumab (anti-PD-L1) treatment. These receptors all come from a woman aged 70-85 years with urothelial cancer. Both conserved end residues are part of each CDR3. Fields, in order: clone size, D gene, V gene, J gene, CDR3 protein, CDR3 DNA. The D gene is left open where the match is weak. Clone size is not always given. Where it is, it says once, few, many or a class for expanded clones.

few	TRBD2	TRBV29-1	TRBJ2-1	CSVRTSGRGAYNEQFF	TGCAGCGTTCGGACTAGCGGGAGGGGGGCCTACAATGAGCAGTTCTTC
-	TRBD2	TRBV7-8	TRBJ2-5	CASSLVRLAGEVLETQYF	TGTGCCAGCAGCTTAGTAAGGCTAGCGGGGGAAGTTTTGGAGACCCAGTACTTC
-	-	TRBV6-1	TRBJ2-7	CASSEIDRGAYEQYF	TGTGCCAGCAGTGAAATCGACCGGGGAGCCTACGAGCAGTACTTC
-	-	TRBV2	TRBJ1-5	CASSESPWSQPQHF	TGTGCCAGCAGTGAGTCTCCTTGGAGTCAGCCCCAGCATTTT
-	-	TRBV6-5	TRBJ1-2	CASSYSRGLYGYTF	TGTGCCAGCAGTTACTCACGCGGACTCTATGGCTACACCTTC
-	TRBD2	TRBV9	TRBJ2-3	CASSLGGREGTDTQYF	TGTGCCAGCAGCCTAGGGGGGCGGGAGGGCACAGATACGCAGTATTTT
-	TRBD1	TRBV10-1	TRBJ1-4	CATSTGPNEKLFF	TGCGCCACCTCGACAGGGCCTAATGAAAAACTGTTTTTT
-	-	TRBV2	TRBJ1-2	CASSEGAGYGYTF	TGTGCCAGCAGTGAAGGGGCAGGGTATGGCTACACCTTC
-	-	TRBV25-1	TRBJ1-3	CASSQGSGGNTIYF	TGTGCCAGCAGTCAGGGGTCGGGCGGAAACACCATATATTTT
-	-	TRBV28	TRBJ2-5	CASSPLRGTQYF	TGTGCCAGCAGTCCCCTCCGCGGGACCCAGTACTTC
-	TRBD2	TRBV27	TRBJ2-7	CASTWDYNSYEQYF	TGTGCCAGCACCTGGGACTACAACTCCTACGAGCAGTACTTC
-	TRBD1	TRBV2	TRBJ1-6	CASRGTGRYNSPLHF	TGTGCCAGCAGGGGGACAGGGAGATATAATTCACCCCTCCACTTT
-	TRBD1	TRBV11-1	TRBJ2-1	CASSSGQGFFNEQFF	TGTGCCAGCAGCTCCGGACAGGGCTTTTTCAATGAGCAGTTCTTC
-	-	TRBV9	TRBJ2-2	CASSVAPQTNTGELFF	TGTGCCAGCAGCGTAGCTCCCCAGACGAACACCGGGGAGCTGTTTTTT
few	-	TRBV5-1	TRBJ1-2	CASSLDSLFRYGYTF	TGCGCCAGCAGCTTGGACAGCCTCTTTCGCTATGGCTACACCTTC
-	TRBD2	TRBV11-2	TRBJ2-3	CASSPTSGSRNTQYF	TGTGCCAGCAGTCCCACTAGCGGGAGTCGGAATACGCAGTATTTT
medium-sized	-	TRBV7-8	TRBJ2-3	CASSLSKEDQVGADTQYF	TGTGCCAGCAGCTTAAGTAAAGAGGATCAGGTTGGGGCTGATACGCAGTATTTT
-	-	TRBV19	TRBJ1-2	CASGDHRARWYGYTF	TGTGCCAGTGGGGATCACAGGGCTAGGTGGTATGGCTACACCTTC
-	-	TRBV5-6	TRBJ2-3	CASSLFGGPSTDTQYF	TGTGCCAGCAGCTTGTTCGGTGGGCCTAGCACAGATACGCAGTATTTT
-	-	TRBV19	TRBJ1-1	CASRFGPPYTEAFF	TGTGCCAGTAGGTTTGGGCCACCCTACACTGAAGCTTTCTTT
-	-	TRBV9	TRBJ2-1	CASSVGSSYNEQFF	TGTGCCAGCAGCGTAGGGAGCTCCTACAATGAGCAGTTCTTC
-	-	TRBV30	TRBJ2-3	CAWSVGTWTSTDTQYF	TGTGCCTGGAGTGTAGGGACTTGGACTAGCACAGATACGCAGTATTTT
-	-	TRBV19	TRBJ1-1	CASSDGQAGRTEAFF	TGTGCCAGTAGTGATGGACAAGCCGGTCGGACTGAAGCTTTCTTT
-	TRBD2	TRBV7-8	TRBJ2-1	CASSSSPGGGGAVEQFF	TGTGCCAGCAGCTCAAGCCCCGGTGGCGGGGGGGCAGTTGAGCAGTTCTTC
-	-	TRBV5-4	TRBJ2-1	CASSSGGLSSYNEQFF	TGTGCCAGCAGCTCCGGGGGGCTAAGCTCCTACAATGAGCAGTTCTTC
-	-	TRBV5-5	TRBJ2-7	CASSLNPGSYEQYF	TGTGCCAGCAGCTTGAATCCGGGGAGCTACGAGCAGTACTTC
-	-	TRBV28	TRBJ2-7	CASSLGGGTIISYEQYF	TGTGCCAGCAGTTTAGGGGGGGGCACAATAATCTCCTACGAGCAGTACTTC
-	TRBD2	TRBV19	TRBJ2-2	CASSPQRESTGELFF	TGTGCCAGTAGTCCCCAGCGGGAGTCCACCGGGGAGCTGTTTTTT
-	-	TRBV14	TRBJ1-3	CASSQEGRMNTIYF	TGTGCCAGCAGCCAAGAGGGGCGGATGAACACCATATATTTT
-	TRBD2	TRBV30	TRBJ2-1	CAWSVGTLRGGQFF	TGTGCCTGGAGTGTCGGGACCCTGCGGGGGGGGCAGTTCTTC
-	-	TRBV18	TRBJ2-7	CASSLGEGEQYF	TGTGCCAGCTCTCTCGGCGAGGGCGAGCAGTACTTC
few	TRBD1	TRBV5-5	TRBJ1-2	CASSAGTDYYGYTF	TGTGCCAGCAGCGCGGGGACAGACTACTATGGCTACACCTTC
-	-	TRBV6-6	TRBJ1-5	CASRATQRGENQPQHF	TGTGCCAGCAGGGCAACACAGCGGGGGGAAAATCAGCCCCAGCATTTT
-	TRBD1	TRBV10-1	TRBJ2-7	CASSVTGQVYEQYF	TGCGCCAGCAGTGTCACGGGACAGGTATACGAGCAGTACTTC
few	-	TRBV6-1	TRBJ1-5	CASSEPTGFQPQHF	TGTGCCAGCAGTGAGCCGACAGGTTTTCAGCCCCAGCATTTT
-	-	TRBV28	TRBJ1-1	CASSLHLGGDTEAFF	TGTGCCAGCAGTTTACATTTGGGGGGAGATACTGAAGCTTTCTTT
-	-	TRBV13	TRBJ2-7	CASSRGQTPEQYF	TGTGCCAGCAGTCGCGGACAGACCCCCGAGCAGTACTTC
-	TRBD1	TRBV5-4	TRBJ2-3	CASSRDRAYTDTQYF	TGTGCCAGCAGCCGGGACAGGGCCTACACAGATACGCAGTATTTT
-	-	TRBV5-5	TRBJ2-7	CASSLDLGSSYEQYF	TGTGCCAGCAGCTTGGATCTGGGGAGCTCCTACGAGCAGTACTTC
-	-	TRBV19	TRBJ1-1	CASSMGHLNTEAFF	TGTGCCAGTAGTATGGGCCACCTGAACACTGAAGCTTTCTTT
-	TRBD2	TRBV29-1	TRBJ2-3	CSVERGSTDTQYF	TGCAGCGTTGAGCGGGGGAGCACAGATACGCAGTATTTT
-	TRBD1	TRBV5-8	TRBJ1-1	CASSLNLQGDLNTEAFF	TGTGCCAGCAGCTTGAATCTACAGGGGGATCTGAACACTGAAGCTTTCTTT
-	-	TRBV7-2	TRBJ2-7	CASSLASGEQYF	TGTGCCAGCAGCTTAGCTTCGGGTGAGCAGTACTTC
-	-	TRBV29-1	TRBJ1-2	CSVVQGVNYGYTF	TGCAGCGTTGTGCAGGGCGTTAACTATGGCTACACCTTC
-	-	TRBV11-3	TRBJ1-1	CASSKQGNTEAFF	TGTGCCAGCAGCAAACAGGGGAACACTGAAGCTTTCTTT
few	TRBD1	TRBV5-6	TRBJ1-2	CASSLRTGPYGYTF	TGTGCCAGCAGCTTACGGACAGGGCCGTATGGCTACACCTTC
-	TRBD1	TRBV11-2	TRBJ1-3	CASGEQGVSGNTIYF	TGTGCCAGCGGGGAACAGGGGGTTTCTGGAAACACCATATATTTT
-	-	TRBV5-1	TRBJ2-5	CASSFSSGYMFETQYF	TGCGCCAGCAGCTTCTCCAGCGGGTATATGTTCGAGACCCAGTACTTC
-	-	TRBV4-1	TRBJ1-2	CASSQVQGIQRSGYTF	TGCGCCAGCAGCCAAGTACAGGGAATTCAAAGGAGTGGCTACACCTTC
-	TRBD1	TRBV7-9	TRBJ1-6	CASSLRVGQNNSPLHF	TGTGCCAGCAGCTTAAGAGTGGGACAGAATAATTCACCCCTCCACTTT